The rows below give T cell receptor beta chains drawn from one sample of a study of siplizumab effects on memory and regulatory T cells. The repertoire was sequenced with immunoSEQ multiplex PCR; TCRdb's copy has only in-frame clones and lacks some. The profile shows over 85,000 clones, roughly 92% of them singletons. Sequences were obtained from CD4+ T cells sorted from blood. These TCRs come from a human donor in good health. Each CDR3 is given with its conserved first and last residue. D genes are given only for firm matches. Rows give clone size only sometimes, using once, few, many, or a class for an expanded clone.

v_call,clone_size,j_call,d_call,cdr3_aa,cdr3_nt
TRBV4-1,few,TRBJ2-7,.,CASSQDPDDLYEQYF,TGCGCCAGCAGCCAAGATCCGGACGACCTCTACGAGCAGTACTTC
TRBV11-3,once,TRBJ2-2,TRBD2,CASSFGLAGNTGELFF,TGTGCCAGCAGCTTCGGCCTAGCGGGGAACACCGGGGAGCTGTTTTTT
TRBV6-1,.,TRBJ2-3,.,CASSEAGSLGGTQYF,TGTGCCAGCAGTGAAGCTGGATCGCTCGGGGGTACGCAGTATTTT
TRBV5-1,.,TRBJ2-1,.,CASSLGGTVNNEQFF,TGCGCCAGCAGCTTGGGCGGGACAGTTAACAATGAGCAGTTCTTC
TRBV6-9,.,TRBJ1-3,TRBD1,CGEAGGKPYPGNTIYF,TGTGGGGAAGCAGGGGGCAAGCCTTACCCTGGAAACACCATATATTTT
TRBV7-9,.,TRBJ1-1,.,CASSPKVRLNTEAFF,TGTGCCAGCAGCCCTAAGGTCCGGTTGAACACTGAAGCTTTCTTT
TRBV5-1,once,TRBJ1-2,.,CASTNAGAWGYTF,TGCGCCAGCACGAACGCGGGGGCGTGGGGCTACACCTTC
TRBV6-5,.,TRBJ1-2,.,CASSYSRAEANYGYTF,TGTGCCAGCAGTTACTCCAGGGCAGAAGCTAACTATGGCTACACCTTC
TRBV7-8,.,TRBJ1-5,.,CASSLDSYSNQPQHF,TGTGCCAGCAGCTTAGATAGTTATAGCAATCAGCCCCAGCATTTT
TRBV5-6,.,TRBJ2-1,TRBD2,CASSSLTSGRNEQFF,TGTGCCAGCAGCTCACTGACTAGCGGGAGAAATGAGCAGTTCTTC
TRBV7-2,.,TRBJ2-7,.,CASSPPASAAYEQYF,TGTGCCAGCAGCCCGCCCGCTAGCGCTGCCTACGAGCAGTACTTC
TRBV7-9,.,TRBJ2-3,TRBD2,CASSLGRLAESDTQYF,TGTGCCAGCAGCTTAGGGAGACTAGCAGAAAGTGATACGCAGTATTTT
TRBV2,.,TRBJ2-2,.,CASSIVVGELFF,TGTGCCAGCAGTATAGTGGTCGGGGAGCTGTTTTTT